The 12 T cell receptor beta chains below were found in one sample sequenced in a study of T-cell memory formation after mild COVID-19. A single record per CDR3 protein comes from TCRdb applying MiXCR to the 5' RACE reads. This sample yields roughly 250,000 distinct CDR3 sequences, of which approximately 15% are seen a single time; more than 20% belongs to the top ten. Material: PBMCs or a T cell subset sorted from them (not recorded which). The receptor set was obtained from a man younger than 35 who had mild COVID-19 (a few samples of this study predate the infection). Cell type and time point are not known.

The chain uses TRBV14 and TRBJ1-5; D ambiguous. Germline loops: CDR1 SGHDN, CDR2 FVKESK. This CDR3 is 11 amino acids long. Trimming cost V 10 bases and J 5 bases, with 9 bases left between them. Here the CDR3 reads CATTSDQPQHF. As DNA, the CDR3 is TGTGCCACCACCTCTGATCAGCCCCAGCATTTT. The variable domain in full, with the rest retrieved from reference TRBV14 and TRBJ1-5, is EAGVTQFPSHSVIEKGQTVTLRCDPISGHDNLYWYRRVMGKEIKFLLHFVKESKQDESGMPNNRFLAERTGGTYSTLKVQPAELEDSGVYFCATTSDQPQHFGDGTRLSIL.

This clonotype was counted many times. The chain links TRBV6-2 or TRBV6-3 to TRBJ2-2; D is uncertain. The CDR3 sequence is 11 residues long. Germline V gene lookup returns CDR1 MNHEY and CDR2 SVGEGT. The V end was cut by 6 bases, the J end by 7 bases, with 6 bases between. CDR3 in amino acids: CASRMNGELFF. CDR3 nucleotides: TGTGCCAGCAGGATGAACGGGGAGCTGTTTTTT.

V and J are TRBV5-1 and TRBJ2-2; tentative D call: TRBD2 (5 bases). Germline CDR1 reads SGHRS; CDR2 reads YFSETQ. V was pared by 0 bases and J by 7 bases, with 13 bases between. The length of the CDR3 is 15 residues. CDR3 DNA sequence: TGCGCCAGCAGCTTGGGCTGGACTCAGTACGGGGAGCTGTTTTTT. This encodes CASSLGWTQYGELFF.

The sample holds many counts of this clonotype. The V call is TRBV2, the J call TRBJ2-3; maybe TRBD1 (6 bases). V was trimmed by 4 bases and J by 2 bases, leaving 10 bases between them. Looked up from germline, CDR1 is SNHLY and CDR2 is FYNNEI. The CDR3 is 14 amino acids. The CDR3 loop is CASSARTVTDTQYF. The CDR3 coding sequence is TGTGCCAGCAGTGCTAGGACAGTCACAGATACGCAGTATTTT.

This clonotype has more than one count but fewer than ten. The chain couples TRBV5-1 to TRBJ2-1, with 10 bases aligning to TRBD2. The V segment lost 4 bases and the J segment 7 bases; nucleotides outside the gene matches: 5. This CDR3 contains 14 residues. The germline gives CDR1 SGHRS, CDR2 YFSETQ. The chain's CDR3 is CASSRAGGPNEQFF. The CDR3 nucleotides read TGCGCCAGCAGCCGAGCGGGGGGGCCGAATGAGCAGTTCTTC.

This clonotype was seen at least ten times. The chain links TRBV12-3 or TRBV12-4 to TRBJ2-5, with 7 bases that match TRBD1. J was trimmed by 5 bases and V by 6 bases; bases with no gene match: 6. CDR3 length: 13 residues. For the CDR3, the DNA is TGTGCCAGCAGCCCTCGACAGGGCGAGACCCAGTACTTC. Translating gives CASSPRQGETQYF.

This chain joins TRBV12-3 or TRBV12-4 and TRBJ2-1; the D gene is possibly TRBD2 (5 bases). CDR3 length: 16 residues. V gave up 8 bases and J gave up 1 base, with 18 bases separating them. CDR3 coding DNA: TGTGCCAGCGGACTCACCCCGGGCCGATCCTACAATGAGCAGTTCTTC. This translates into CASGLTPGRSYNEQFF.

The J gene is TRBJ2-3, the V gene TRBV7-9, with D uncertain. Germline assignment: CDR1 SEHNR and CDR2 FQNEAQ (reference sequence). V shed 5 bases and J shed 6 bases, with 9 bases lying between them. The CDR3 totals 12 residues. Here the CDR3 reads CASSTTGDTQYF. The CDR3, as DNA: TGTGCCAGCAGCACTACCGGTGATACGCAGTATTTT.

The chain links TRBV6-5 to TRBJ2-5; no reliable D call. V shed 2 bases and J shed 6 bases, with 4 bases lying between them. The germline CDR1 and CDR2 sequences are MNHEY and SVGAGI. The CDR3 runs 11 residues. This CDR3 reads CASSYGQTQYF. CDR3 nucleotide sequence: TGTGCCAGCAGTTACGGGCAGACCCAGTACTTC.

The V gene is TRBV27, the J gene TRBJ2-2; D might be TRBD1 or TRBD2, each matching 6 bases. The germline CDR1 and CDR2 sequences are MNHEY and SMNVEV (reference sequence). V lost 5 bases, J lost 1 base, and 8 bases lay in between. CDR3 length equals 14 residues. As DNA, the CDR3 is TGTGCCAGCAGTGCGGGACAGAACACCGGGGAGCTGTTTTTT. Translation: CASSAGQNTGELFF.

This rearrangement joins TRBV6-5 to TRBJ2-3; the D gene is possibly TRBD2 (5 bases). Trimming took 6 bases from V and 7 from J, leaving 20 bases between them. The germline V gene has CDR1 MNHEY and CDR2 SVGAGI. This CDR3 spans 15 amino acids. CDR3 sequence: CASSATGLPPNTQYF. As DNA, the CDR3 is TGTGCCAGCAGCGCGACTGGACTGCCCCCGAATACGCAGTATTTT.

This clonotype has more than one count but fewer than ten. The V call is TRBV12-3 or TRBV12-4, the J call TRBJ2-3; the match to TRBD2 covers 8 bases. The junction had 7 bases not matched to a gene; V was cut back by 6 bases and J by 2 bases. This CDR3 region has 15 residues. The DNA of the CDR3 is TGTGCCAGCAGAGATACGGGACTAGACACAGATACGCAGTATTTT. It codes for CASRDTGLDTDTQYF.